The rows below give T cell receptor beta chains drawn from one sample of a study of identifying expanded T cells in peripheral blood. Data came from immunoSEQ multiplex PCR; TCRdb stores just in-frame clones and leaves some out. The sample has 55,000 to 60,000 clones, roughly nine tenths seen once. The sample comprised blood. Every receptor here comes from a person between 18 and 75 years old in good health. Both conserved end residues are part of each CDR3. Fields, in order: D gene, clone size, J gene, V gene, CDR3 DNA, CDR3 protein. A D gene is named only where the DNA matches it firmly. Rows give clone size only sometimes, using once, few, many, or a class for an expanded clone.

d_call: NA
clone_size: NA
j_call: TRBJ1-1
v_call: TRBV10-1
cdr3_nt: TGCGCCAGCAGTGGAAATCGGGGGCATAATTCTCCCCCGGGAGCTTTCTTT
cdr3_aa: CASSGNRGHNSPPGAFF

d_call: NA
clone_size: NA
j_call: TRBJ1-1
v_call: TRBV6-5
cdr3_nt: TGTGCCAGCCGAGGGGTGCTAGGGGTGGAAGCTTTCTTT
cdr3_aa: CASRGVLGVEAFF

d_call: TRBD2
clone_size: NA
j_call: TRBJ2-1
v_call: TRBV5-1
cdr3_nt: TGCGCCAGCAGCTTGGAACTAGCGGGGTACAATGAGCAGTTCTTC
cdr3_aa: CASSLELAGYNEQFF

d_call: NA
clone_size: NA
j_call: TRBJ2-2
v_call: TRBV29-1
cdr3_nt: TGCAGCGTTGAGACAGTAAGGGGGACCGGGGAGCTGTTTTTT
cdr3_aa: CSVETVRGTGELFF

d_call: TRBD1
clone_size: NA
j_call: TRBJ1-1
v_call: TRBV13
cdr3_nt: TGTGCCAGCAGCTTGACGGACAGGGGAGGCACTGAAGCTTTCTTT
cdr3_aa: CASSLTDRGGTEAFF

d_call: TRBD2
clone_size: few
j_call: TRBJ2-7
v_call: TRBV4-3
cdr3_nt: TGCGCCAGCAGCCAAGATCTCCTAGCGGGGACCTACGAGCAGTACTTC
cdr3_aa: CASSQDLLAGTYEQYF

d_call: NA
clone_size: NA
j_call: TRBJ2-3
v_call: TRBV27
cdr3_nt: TGTGCCAGCAGTTTATTCGCCGGCCAACACACAGATACGCAGTATTTT
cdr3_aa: CASSLFAGQHTDTQYF

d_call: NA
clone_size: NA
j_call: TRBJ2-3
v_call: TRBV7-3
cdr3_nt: TGTGCCAGCAGCCTAGGACTGGAAATCACAGATACGCAGTATTTT
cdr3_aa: CASSLGLEITDTQYF

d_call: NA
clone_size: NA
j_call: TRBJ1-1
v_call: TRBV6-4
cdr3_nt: TGTGCCAGCAGTCCCGGGACAAGGTTGTTCTTT
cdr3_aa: CASSPGTRLFF

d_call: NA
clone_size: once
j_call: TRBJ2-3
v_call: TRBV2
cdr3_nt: TGTGCCAGTGGACAGTCATCAGATACGCAGTATTTT
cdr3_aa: CASGQSSDTQYF

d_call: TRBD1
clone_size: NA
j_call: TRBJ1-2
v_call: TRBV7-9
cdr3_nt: TGTGCCAGCAGCTCCCGCCCCGGGACAGGGGTTAATGGCTACACCTTC
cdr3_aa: CASSSRPGTGVNGYTF

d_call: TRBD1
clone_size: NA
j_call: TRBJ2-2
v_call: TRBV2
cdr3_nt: TGTGCCAGCAGTGGACAGGGGAACACCGGGGAGCTGTTTTTT
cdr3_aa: CASSGQGNTGELFF

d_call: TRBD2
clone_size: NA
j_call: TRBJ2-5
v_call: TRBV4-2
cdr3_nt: TGTGCCAGCAGCCGAGTAGCGGGGGGCCTCCAAGAGACCCAGTACTTC
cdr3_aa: CASSRVAGGLQETQYF

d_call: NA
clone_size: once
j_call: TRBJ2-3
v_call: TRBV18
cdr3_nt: TGTGCCAGCTCACCACTGGTTAGCACAGATACGCAGTATTTT
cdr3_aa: CASSPLVSTDTQYF

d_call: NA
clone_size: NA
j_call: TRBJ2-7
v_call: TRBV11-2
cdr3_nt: TGTGCCAGCAGCCAGGGTCCGCAGTACGAGCAGTACTTC
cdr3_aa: CASSQGPQYEQYF

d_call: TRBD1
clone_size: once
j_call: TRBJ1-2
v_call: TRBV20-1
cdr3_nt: TGCAGTGTCGAAACAGGGGACGGCTACACCTTC
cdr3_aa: CSVETGDGYTF

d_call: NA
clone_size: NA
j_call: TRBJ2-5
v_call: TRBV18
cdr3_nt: TGTGCCAGCTCACCAGGTTCAAGCGAGACCCAGTACTTC
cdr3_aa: CASSPGSSETQYF

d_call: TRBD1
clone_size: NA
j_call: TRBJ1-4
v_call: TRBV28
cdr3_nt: TGTGCCAGCAGTCCCTCTCCGGGACAGGGTTATGAAAAACTGTTTTTT
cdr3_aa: CASSPSPGQGYEKLFF

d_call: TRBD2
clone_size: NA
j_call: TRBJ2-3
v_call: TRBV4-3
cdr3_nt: TGCGCCAGCAGCCAAGAAGCGGCGGGAGGTGTTGATACGCAGTATTTT
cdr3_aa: CASSQEAAGGVDTQYF

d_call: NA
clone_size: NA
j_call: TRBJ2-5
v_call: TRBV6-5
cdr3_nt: TGTGCCAGCACCGACGGGAAAGAGACCCAGTACTTC
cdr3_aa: CASTDGKETQYF

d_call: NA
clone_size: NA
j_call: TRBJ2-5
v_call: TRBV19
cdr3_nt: TGTGCCAGTAGCCAACTGGAGACCCAGTACTTC
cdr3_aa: CASSQLETQYF

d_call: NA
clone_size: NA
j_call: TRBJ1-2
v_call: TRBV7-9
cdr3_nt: TGTGCCAGCAGCCCCCTAACCCAAGGAGTTGGGAATGGCTACACCTTC
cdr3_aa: CASSPLTQGVGNGYTF

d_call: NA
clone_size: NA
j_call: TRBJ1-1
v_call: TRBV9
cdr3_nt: TGTGCCAGCAGCGTAGTCCCAAACACTGAAGCTTTCTTT
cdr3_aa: CASSVVPNTEAFF

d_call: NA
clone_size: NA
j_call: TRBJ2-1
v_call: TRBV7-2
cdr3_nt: TGTGCCAGCAGCTTAAGGGCCAATAAGGAGCAGTTCTTC
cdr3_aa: CASSLRANKEQFF

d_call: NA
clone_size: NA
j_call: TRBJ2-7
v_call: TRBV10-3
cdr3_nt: TGTGCCATCAGCCCAGGGTTTGTTGACTACGAGCAGTACTTC
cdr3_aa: CAISPGFVDYEQYF

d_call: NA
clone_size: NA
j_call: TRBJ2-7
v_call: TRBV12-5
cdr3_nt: TGTGCTAGTGGTCCGGTGTTTGAGGGAGGCGACGAGCAGTACTTC
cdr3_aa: CASGPVFEGGDEQYF

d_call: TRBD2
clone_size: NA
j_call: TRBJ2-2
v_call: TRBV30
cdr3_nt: TGTGCCTGGAGACTAGCGGGGGCTTACACCGGGGAGCTGTTTTTT
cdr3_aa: CAWRLAGAYTGELFF

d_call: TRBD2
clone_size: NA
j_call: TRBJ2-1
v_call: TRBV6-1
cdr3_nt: TGTGCCAGCAGTGGAGGAGCGGGAGCGGTAAATGAGCAGTTCTTC
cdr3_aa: CASSGGAGAVNEQFF

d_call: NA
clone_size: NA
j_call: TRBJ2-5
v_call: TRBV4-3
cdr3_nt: TGCGCCAGCAGCCAAGCAAGCCTAGATCCTCAAGAGACCCAGTACTTC
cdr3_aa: CASSQASLDPQETQYF

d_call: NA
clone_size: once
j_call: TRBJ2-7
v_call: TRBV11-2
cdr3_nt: TGTGCCAGCAGCTTAGATCCTGGGGGCTACGAGCAGTACTTC
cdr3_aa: CASSLDPGGYEQYF

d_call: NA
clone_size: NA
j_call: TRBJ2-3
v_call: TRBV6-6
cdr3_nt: TGTGCCAGCGTTACCAGCGGAGATACGCAGTATTTT
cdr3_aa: CASVTSGDTQYF

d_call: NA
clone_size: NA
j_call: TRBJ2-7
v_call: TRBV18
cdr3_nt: TGTGCCAGCTCACCAAATCGGATCGCTGGGGTCTACGAGCAGTACTTC
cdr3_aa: CASSPNRIAGVYEQYF

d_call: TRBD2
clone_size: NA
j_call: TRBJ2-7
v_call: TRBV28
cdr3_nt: TGTGCCAGCAGTTCGGGACTATTACTACTCTCCTACGAGCAGTACTTC
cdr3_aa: CASSSGLLLLSYEQYF

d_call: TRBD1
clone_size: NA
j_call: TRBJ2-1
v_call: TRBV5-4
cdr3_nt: TGTGCCAGCAGCCTTGACAGGGCCTCCTACAATGAGCAGTTCTTC
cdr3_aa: CASSLDRASYNEQFF

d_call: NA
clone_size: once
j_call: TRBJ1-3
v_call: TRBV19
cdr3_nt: TGTGCCAGTAGTTTCGTCAGTAGTGTGGGGATCGGAAACACCATATATTTT
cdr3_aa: CASSFVSSVGIGNTIYF

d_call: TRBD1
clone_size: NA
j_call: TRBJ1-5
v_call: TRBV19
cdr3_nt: TGTGCCAGTAGTATAATCCGGGACAGGGTACGGCCCCAGCATTTT
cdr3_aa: CASSIIRDRVRPQHF

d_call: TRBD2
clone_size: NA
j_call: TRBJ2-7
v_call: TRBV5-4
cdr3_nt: TGTGCCAGCAGCCCCCGGACTAGCGGCTCCTACGAGCAGTACTTC
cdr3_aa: CASSPRTSGSYEQYF

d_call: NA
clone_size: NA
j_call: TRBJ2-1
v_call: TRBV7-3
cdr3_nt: TGTGCCAGCAGCTTGGGTTTGCGGGGTGAGCAGTTCTTC
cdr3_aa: CASSLGLRGEQFF

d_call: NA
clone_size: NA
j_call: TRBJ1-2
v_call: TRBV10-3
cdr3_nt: TGTGCCATCAGTGATAACAGGGACTATGGCTACACCTTC
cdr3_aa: CAISDNRDYGYTF